This TCR beta chain was sequenced during a study of response to subunit inactivated influenza vaccine. Study-wide findings and caveats: The authors suggested that every seasonal influenza vaccination recruits few new T cells.

Between the trimmed V and J ends, which lost 0 bases and 3 bases, there was a span of 6 bases. This CDR3 spans 13 amino acids. In the case of this clonotype: Its antigen is not known.

TCRdb re-derived calls from the RT-PCR reads in MiXCR, one entry per CDR3 protein. Here the sample spans 280,000 or so distinct CDR3 sequences, around a fifth being singletons. The sequence derives from a man aged 45 to 70 who received an inactivated influenza vaccine. The J gene is TRBJ2-7, the V gene TRBV12-3 or TRBV12-4, with D perhaps TRBD1 or TRBD2 (5 bases each). Sample: PBMCs from blood, taken approximately 20 months after vaccination. The CDR3 nucleotides read TGTGCCAGCAGTTTAGCGAGGGGCTACGAGCAGTACTTC. It is translated as CASSLARGYEQYF.